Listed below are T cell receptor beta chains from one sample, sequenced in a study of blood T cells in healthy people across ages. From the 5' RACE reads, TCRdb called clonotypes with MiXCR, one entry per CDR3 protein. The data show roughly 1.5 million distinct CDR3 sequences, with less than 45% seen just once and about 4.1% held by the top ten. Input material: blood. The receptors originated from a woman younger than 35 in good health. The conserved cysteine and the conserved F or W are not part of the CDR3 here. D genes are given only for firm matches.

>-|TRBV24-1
ATSDPGRRGPDTQY
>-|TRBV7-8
ASSSSAGGLHYGYT
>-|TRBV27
ASRSLTGMETQY
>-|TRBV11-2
ASSLGIGSYEQY
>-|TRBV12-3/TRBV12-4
ASNQQGVGGYT
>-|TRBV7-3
ASSPAGDGYT
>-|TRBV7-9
ASSPDRLMNTEAF
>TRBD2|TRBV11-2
ASSLTSGIATGELF
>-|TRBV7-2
ASSLALAEYEAF
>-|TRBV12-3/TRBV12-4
ASSLGTIRRGYT
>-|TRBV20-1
SVRVGGNTGELF
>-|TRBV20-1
SASPPTIVRETQY
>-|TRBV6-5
ASSYSEGGLGVPYEQY
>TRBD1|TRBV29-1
SVGEGQSSHEQY
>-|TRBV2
ASSERDEQF
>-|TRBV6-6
ASRSAGTKWGYT
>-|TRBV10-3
AISESTGGQGNYGYT
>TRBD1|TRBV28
ASSRGQGGYGYT
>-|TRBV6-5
ASSYLFGLVANEQY
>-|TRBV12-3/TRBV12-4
ASKLKGFRLTDGLFYEQY
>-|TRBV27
ASSLSSFVNTEAF
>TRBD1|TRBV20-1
SARAAGGLGEQY
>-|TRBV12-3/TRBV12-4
ASSLTGRASTPLH
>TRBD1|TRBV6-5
ASSFQGGNTEAF
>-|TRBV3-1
ASSPVSGIPPTEQY
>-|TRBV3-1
ASSRRNEKLF
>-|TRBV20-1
SARGPTIDYGYT
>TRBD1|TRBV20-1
SPLTGGTQY
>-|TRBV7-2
ASSMLDTDTQY
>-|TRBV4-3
ASSQAPGHYGYT
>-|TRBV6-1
ARSPYYEQY
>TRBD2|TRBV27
ASSLTSGRYIQY
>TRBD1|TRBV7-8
ASSPPGQASNGYT
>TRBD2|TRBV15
ATSRGGEGANVLT
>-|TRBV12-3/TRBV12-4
ASTPGTSYEQY
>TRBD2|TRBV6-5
ASSGLAGRNEQF
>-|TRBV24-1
ATSDPNTDTQY
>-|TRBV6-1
ASSPLGDTGELF
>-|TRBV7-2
ASSSGTVKETQY
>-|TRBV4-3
ASSQEVVGGNYEQY
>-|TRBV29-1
SAGTPGSYNEQF
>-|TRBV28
ASRTQDTDTQY
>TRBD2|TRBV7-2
ASSPGRRLASQETQY
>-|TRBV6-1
ASSELAYEQY
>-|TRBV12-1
ASSFRITDTQY
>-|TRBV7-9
ASSPQGGLLDEQF
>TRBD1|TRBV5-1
ASTTGEGYGYT
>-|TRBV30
AWSPGTLNTEAF
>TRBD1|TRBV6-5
ASVRGSEAF
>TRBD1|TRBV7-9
ASSPRTGRTTDTQY
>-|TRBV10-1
ASSESVVALYEQY
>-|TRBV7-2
ASSLALRTDNQPQH
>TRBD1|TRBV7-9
ASSLGGTGENNEQF
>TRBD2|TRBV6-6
ASSYTGGGTDTQY
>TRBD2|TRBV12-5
ASGLSGSTDTQY
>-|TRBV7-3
ASSYTGTRNIHEQF
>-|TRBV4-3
AGSRNLRDTQY